These T cell receptor beta chains were read from a single sample in a study of blood T cell repertoires in COVID-19. Sequencing used immunoSEQ multiplex PCR; TCRdb keeps in-frame clones, though not all of them. This sample has more than 95,000 clones; roughly 90% occur once, and the top ten carry approximately 3.5%. The material sequenced was peripheral blood. The receptors originated from a woman aged 55-69 years with acute or convalescent COVID-19. CDR3s include the opening cysteine and the closing phenylalanine or tryptophan. The order of the fields is CDR3 length, clone size, D gene, J gene, V gene, CDR3 DNA, CDR3 protein. A D gene is named only where the DNA matches it firmly. Clone size is given for some rows only: seen once, a few or many times, or a class if the clone is expanded.

>13|NA|NA|TRBJ1-2|TRBV6-5
TGTGCCAGCAGCCGGGGACTGCCTGATGGCTACACCTTC
CASSRGLPDGYTF
>14|NA|TRBD2|TRBJ2-7|TRBV9
TGTGCCAGCAGCGTAAGCGGGAGGGCCGTCGAGCAGTACTTC
CASSVSGRAVEQYF
>19|NA|NA|TRBJ1-2|TRBV3-1/TRBV3-2
TGTGCCAGCAGCCCGAATCAACATAGGGCACAGGGCGCTAACTATGGCTACACCTTC
CASSPNQHRAQGANYGYTF
>15|NA|TRBD2|TRBJ2-2|TRBV5-1
TGCGCCAGCAGCCGGGAGGGCCCGGACACCGGGGAGCTGTTTTTT
CASSREGPDTGELFF
>11|NA|NA|TRBJ1-3|TRBV3-1/TRBV3-2
TGTGCCAGCAGACTCGGAAACACCATATATTTT
CASRLGNTIYF
>12|NA|NA|TRBJ2-1|TRBV19
TGTGCCAGTAATGGGTGGGGGCCTGAGCAGTTCTTC
CASNGWGPEQFF
>15|NA|TRBD1|TRBJ1-1|TRBV9
TGTGCCAGCAGCCCCCGACAGGGTTTGAACACTGAAGCTTTCTTT
CASSPRQGLNTEAFF
>12|NA|NA|TRBJ1-5|TRBV3-1/TRBV3-2
TGTGCCAGCAGCCTCCCAGCGGGGCCCCAGCATTTT
CASSLPAGPQHF
>15|NA|TRBD2|TRBJ2-7|TRBV6-1
TGTGCCAGCAGTGAGGGGACTAGCGGGAACCACGAGCAGTACTTC
CASSEGTSGNHEQYF
>16|NA|NA|TRBJ2-6|TRBV5-8
TGTGCCAGCAGCCCCGGGCCCAGGGCTGGGGCCAACGTCCTGACTTTC
CASSPGPRAGANVLTF
>13|NA|NA|TRBJ2-1|TRBV7-9
TGTGCCAGCATGTCCGGGAATGGGAATGAGCAGTTCTTC
CASMSGNGNEQFF
>15|NA|NA|TRBJ2-1|TRBV18
TGTGCCAGCTCACCCGGTTTTAGCTCCTACAATGAGCAGTTCTTC
CASSPGFSSYNEQFF
>14|once|TRBD1|TRBJ1-2|TRBV6-5
TGTGCCAGCAGGCGGCCCGGACAGGCGTATGGCTACACCTTC
CASRRPGQAYGYTF
>13|NA|TRBD2|TRBJ2-5|TRBV30
TGTGCCTGGGCGAGCGGGACCGGCGAGACCCAGTACTTC
CAWASGTGETQYF
>17|once|NA|TRBJ2-3|TRBV4-1
TGCGCCAGCAGCCAAGTATTACAGGCCACTAGCACAGATACGCAGTATTTT
CASSQVLQATSTDTQYF
>13|NA|NA|TRBJ1-6|TRBV12-5
TGTGCTAGTGGACAGGGCCTTAATTCACCCCTCCACTTT
CASGQGLNSPLHF
>16|NA|NA|TRBJ2-5|TRBV11-2
TGTGCCAGCAGCTTAGCCTCCCAAGGACTGGGAGAGACCCAGTACTTC
CASSLASQGLGETQYF
>11|NA|NA|TRBJ1-1|TRBV16
TGTGCCAGCAGCCAACTCTCGGGAGCTTTCTTT
CASSQLSGAFF
>14|NA|NA|TRBJ1-1|TRBV24-1
TGTGCCACCAGTGACCCCAGTCGGGACACTGAAGCTTTCTTT
CATSDPSRDTEAFF
>14|few|NA|TRBJ2-7|TRBV11-2
TGTGCCAGCAGCTTTGACCCCAGGGGCCAGGGATCGTACTTC
CASSFDPRGQGSYF
>16|NA|NA|TRBJ1-3|TRBV5-1
TGCGCCAGCCCCTCGGACAGCCATCGCTCTGGAAACACCATATATTTT
CASPSDSHRSGNTIYF
>13|once|TRBD1|TRBJ1-1|TRBV5-4
TGTGCCAGCAGTGGACAGGGGCTCCGTGAAGCTTTCTTT
CASSGQGLREAFF
>16|NA|TRBD2|TRBJ2-2|TRBV19
TGTGCCAGTAGTAGGCAGCGGGAGCCCAGCACCGGGGAGCTGTTTTTT
CASSRQREPSTGELFF
>11|NA|TRBD2|TRBJ2-1|TRBV12-5
TGTGCTAGTGGTCCTGGGACTAGAGTCTTCTTC
CASGPGTRVFF
>15|once|TRBD2|TRBJ2-2|TRBV29-1
TGCAGCGCGCGGACTAGCGGGGCGAACACCGGGGAGCTGTTTTTT
CSARTSGANTGELFF
>13|NA|NA|TRBJ1-1|TRBV2
TGTGCCAGCAGTGAAGGGGGGGGAACTGAAGCTTTCTTT
CASSEGGGTEAFF
>14|NA|NA|TRBJ1-1|TRBV27
TGTGCCAGCTCATTGGGGGGTACGAACACTGAAGCTTTCTTT
CASSLGGTNTEAFF
>15|NA|TRBD2|TRBJ2-4|TRBV9
TGTGCCAGCAGCGTATCGGCTAGCGGGAGAGACATTCAGTACTTC
CASSVSASGRDIQYF
>16|NA|TRBD1|TRBJ1-3|TRBV4-2
TGTGCCAGCAGCCAAGACCAGGGGGGCTCTGGAAACACCATATATTTT
CASSQDQGGSGNTIYF
>14|NA|NA|TRBJ1-1|TRBV6-2/TRBV6-3
TGTGCCAGCAGCTCCAACTTTAAGGGAAAGGGGACTTTCTTT
CASSSNFKGKGTFF
>15|NA|TRBD1|TRBJ2-5|TRBV24-1
TGTGCCACCAGCACCAGGACAGGGGGCGCGGAGACCCAGTACTTC
CATSTRTGGAETQYF
>15|NA|NA|TRBJ1-1|TRBV14
TGTGCCAGCAGCCAACAGGGACTGCCAGGCACTGAAGCTTTCTTT
CASSQQGLPGTEAFF
>13|once|NA|TRBJ1-1|TRBV12-3/TRBV12-4
TGTGCCAGCAGTTTACTCAGGGAGGCTGAAGCTTTCTTT
CASSLLREAEAFF
>16|NA|NA|TRBJ2-6|TRBV14
TGTGCCAGCAGTCAATGGCAGGGGACTGGGGCCAACGTCCTGACTTTC
CASSQWQGTGANVLTF
>11|NA|NA|TRBJ1-1|TRBV20-1
TGCAGTGCCAGGATGGACAGAGAAGCTTTCTTT
CSARMDREAFF
>15|NA|NA|TRBJ2-3|TRBV7-9
TGTGCCAGCAGCTTGGGGCTAGCGAGCACAGATACGCAGTATTTT
CASSLGLASTDTQYF
>24|NA|NA|TRBJ2-1|TRBV23-1
TGCGCCAGCAGTCCTCAAGGGGGACAGGGGCTCCGGGGACTAGCGGTCCCACCCTACAATGAGCAGTTCTTC
CASSPQGGQGLRGLAVPPYNEQFF
>16|NA|TRBD2|TRBJ2-5|TRBV9
TGTGCCAGCAGCGTAAAAGCCGCGGGGGGAGCAGAGACCCAGTACTTC
CASSVKAAGGAETQYF
>15|NA|TRBD2|TRBJ2-3|TRBV4-1
TGCGCCAGCAGCCGACTAGCGGGAAGCACAGATACGCAGTATTTT
CASSRLAGSTDTQYF
>13|NA|TRBD2|TRBJ2-5|TRBV5-1
TGCGCCAGCAGGCTTAGCGGGCAAGAGACCCAGTACTTC
CASRLSGQETQYF
>16|NA|NA|TRBJ2-1|TRBV7-9
TGTGCCAGCAGAGACGTACGTCGGCGGGGCGACAATGAGCAGTTCTTC
CASRDVRRRGDNEQFF
>18|NA|TRBD2|TRBJ2-1|TRBV7-2
TGTGCCAGCAGCTTAGAGGCGGGCCTAGCGGGAGGGGGCAATGAGCAGTTCTTC
CASSLEAGLAGGGNEQFF
>13|NA|TRBD1|TRBJ1-1|TRBV3-1/TRBV3-2
TGTGCCAGCAGCACCCAGGGGGTGAAGTTAACTTTCTTT
CASSTQGVKLTFF
>14|NA|TRBD2|TRBJ2-5|TRBV3-1/TRBV3-2
TGTGCCAGCAGCCAAGCGGGAGCGGGGGAGACCCAGTACTTC
CASSQAGAGETQYF
>13|few|NA|TRBJ2-7|TRBV28
TGTGCCAGCATCGACAGGCTCTCCTACGAGCAGTACTTC
CASIDRLSYEQYF
>15|NA|NA|TRBJ1-1|TRBV18
TGTGCCAGCTCACCACTTTCGGAACGGGGGGTTGAAGCTTTCTTT
CASSPLSERGVEAFF
>13|NA|NA|TRBJ1-1|TRBV19
TGTGCCAGTAGTATCCTAGGAAGCCTTGAAGCTTTCTTT
CASSILGSLEAFF